The next 28 T cell receptor beta chains were all read from a single sample in a study of human thymus T cells. The repertoire was sequenced with immunoSEQ multiplex PCR; TCRdb's copy has only in-frame clones and lacks some. The data show around 45,000 clones, about 95% seen once. Sample: blood. All receptors derive from a girl under three years old with a congenital heart defect but otherwise immunologically healthy.

The chain carries TRBV28 and TRBJ2-5; D is possibly TRBD1 or TRBD2 (5 bases each). Germline loops: CDR1 MDHEN, CDR2 SYDVKM. This CDR3 contains 17 residues. Trimming removed 1 base from V and 0 bases from J, with 15 bases in between. Written as DNA, the CDR3 is TGTGCCAGCAGTTTATCCCTCGGGGCCGAACACCAAGAGACCCAGTACTTC. Protein: CASSLSLGAEHQETQYF. The whole variable domain, remainder taken from reference TRBV28 and TRBJ2-5, is DVKVTQSSRYLVKRTGEKVFLECVQDMDHENMFWYRQDPGLGLRLIYFSYDVKMKEKGDIPEGYSVSREKKERFSLILESASTNQTSMYLCASSLSLGAEHQETQYFGPGTRLLVL.

The genes are TRBV30 and TRBJ1-2, with 9 bases lining up with TRBD1. Trimming removed 2 bases from V and 8 bases from J; junction bases left unmatched: 6. The CDR3 runs to 13 residues. The germline gives CDR1 GTSNPN, CDR2 SVGIG (reference sequence). CDR3 amino acids: CAWSWNRGHGYTF. The DNA for the CDR3 is TGTGCCTGGAGTTGGAACAGGGGGCACGGCTACACCTTC.

The table lists this clone with a count of one. The V and J genes are TRBV4-1 and TRBJ1-5; a weak D match, TRBD1 (5 bases). V was cut by 1 base and J by 9 bases, with 13 bases left in between. The germline V gene encodes CDR1 MGHRA and CDR2 YSYEKL. This CDR3 comprises 14 residues. The CDR3 nucleotides read TGCGCCAGCAGCCAAGCGGGGGGGACTACGCCCCAGCATTTT. It translates to CASSQAGGTTPQHF.

This chain joins TRBV7-6 and TRBJ2-7; 10 bases match TRBD1. This CDR3 has 16 residues. Germline CDR1 reads SGHVS; CDR2 reads FNYEAQ. J lost 2 bases, V lost 1 base, and 5 bases had no gene match. The CDR3 protein is CASSLDQGQGTYEQYF. The CDR3 DNA reads as TGTGCCAGCAGCTTAGATCAGGGACAGGGGACCTACGAGCAGTACTTC. The variable domain in full, completed from reference TRBV7-6 and TRBJ2-7, reads GAGVSQSPRYKVTKRGQDVALRCDPISGHVSLYWYRQALGQGPEFLTYFNYEAQQDKSGLPNDRFSAERPEGSISTLTIQRTEQRDSAMYRCASSLDQGQGTYEQYFGPGTRLTVT.

The CDR3 here is CASSVAGMGTDTQYF. The CDR3 nucleotides are TGTGCCAGCAGTGTTGCGGGAATGGGCACAGATACGCAGTATTTT. The chain uses TRBV2 and TRBJ2-3, with D tentatively TRBD2 (6 bases). The CDR3 is made up of 15 amino acids. Looked up from germline, CDR1 is SNHLY and CDR2 is FYNNEI. With 4 bases removed from V and 1 base from J, the gap between germline ends came to 12 bases.

The chain recombines TRBV4-2 with TRBJ2-2, with TRBD1 identical over 7 bases. This CDR3 is 15 amino acids long. V lost 1 base to trimming and J lost 4 bases; unmatched junction nucleotides: 3. Germline V gene sequence: CDR1 LGHNA, CDR2 YNFKEQ. The CDR3 coding sequence is TGTGCCAGCAGCCAAGGGGGGACAGTCACCGGGGAGCTGTTTTTT. Its translation is CASSQGGTVTGELFF.

The chain joins TRBV5-6 to TRBJ2-7; 8 positions match TRBD1. CDR1 is SGHDT, CDR2 YYEEEE, per germline. There are 19 residues in the CDR3. Germline trimming cut 1 base from V and 3 bases from J; bases unmatched to any gene: 18. CDR3 protein: CASSLIGQGLRPSRYEQYF. The CDR3 DNA sequence: TGTGCCAGCAGCTTGATCGGACAGGGTTTACGCCCCAGCCGCTACGAGCAGTACTTC.

This chain connects TRBV4-1 to TRBJ2-7; perhaps TRBD1 as D (6 bases). Germline-derived CDR1 and CDR2 are MGHRA and YSYEKL. The CDR3 loop spans 17 amino acids. The ends were cut back, 4 bases at V and 2 bases at J, with 21 bases in the middle. The CDR3 coding sequence is TGCGCCAGCAGCCTTCAAGGGGGTTCCTCCCCAACCTACGAGCAGTACTTC. It translates to CASSLQGGSSPTYEQYF.

The chain employs TRBV11-3 and TRBJ2-1; D gene ambiguous. V was clipped by 4 bases and J by 9 bases, with 13 bases between them. Germline lookup yields CDR1 SGHNT and CDR2 YENEEA. This CDR3 is 13 amino acids long. The CDR3 loop reads CASSSPPSTEQFF. The CDR3 region has the DNA TGTGCCAGCAGCTCACCCCCCTCTACTGAGCAGTTCTTC. Full variable domain (outside the CDR3, taken from reference TRBV11-3 and TRBJ2-1): EAGVVQSPRYKIIEKKQPVAFWCNPISGHNTLYWYLQNLGQGPELLIRYENEEAVDDSQLPKDRFSAERLKGVDSTLKIQPAELGDSAVYLCASSSPPSTEQFFGPGTRLTVL.

V usage is TRBV29-1 and J usage is TRBJ2-7; a weak D match, TRBD1 (6 bases). V lost 2 bases, J lost 2 bases, and 10 bases lay in between. Germline V gene sequence: CDR1 SQVTM, CDR2 ANQGSEA. The CDR3 length is 13 residues. The CDR3 bases are TGCAGCGTTGAAACAGGGCCCCCCTACGAGCAGTACTTC. It translates to CSVETGPPYEQYF.

J is TRBJ2-1 and V is TRBV4-2, with D perhaps being TRBD1 or TRBD2 (6 bases each). This CDR3 region has 14 residues. V was cut by 4 bases and J by 3 bases, with 10 bases left in between. Germline-derived CDR1 and CDR2 are LGHNA and YNFKEQ. The CDR3 nucleotides read TGTGCCAGCAGCCCGGAGGGGGTCTACAATGAGCAGTTCTTC. Its translation is CASSPEGVYNEQFF.

The V and J genes are TRBV11-2 and TRBJ2-7, with TRBD1 matching 8 bases. V lost 6 bases, J lost 6 bases, and 7 bases stayed unmatched. The germline V gene has CDR1 SGHAT and CDR2 FQNNGV. The CDR3 has 13 residues. CDR3: CASRMGQAIEQYF. The DNA of the CDR3 is TGTGCCAGCAGAATGGGACAGGCTATCGAGCAGTACTTC.

V gene TRBV4-1 combines with J gene TRBJ1-2; 7 bases match TRBD1. In germline, CDR1 is MGHRA, CDR2 YSYEKL. The CDR3 spans 15 residues. Trimming took 2 bases from V and 2 from J; bases not matched to a gene: 5. CDR3 loop: CASSQIRDRNYGYTF. The CDR3 nucleotides are TGCGCCAGCAGCCAAATCCGGGACAGAAACTATGGCTACACCTTC.

This clone showed up just once. The chain is built from TRBV28 and TRBJ2-7; a weak D match, TRBD1 (5 bases). Trimming left V 7 bases short and J 2 bases short, with 12 bases between. The CDR3 consists of 13 residues. Germline CDR1 reads MDHEN; CDR2 reads SYDVKM. The CDR3 sequence: CASTRTSTYEQYF. The CDR3 nucleotides read TGTGCCAGCACACGGACAAGCACCTACGAGCAGTACTTC.

In nucleotides, the CDR3 is TGTGCCTGGAGTCCATCCCGGGGACCGTGGATTCTACACTATGGCTACACCTTC. Translated: CAWSPSRGPWILHYGYTF. The chain is built from TRBV30 and TRBJ1-2, with D possibly matching TRBD1 (5 bases). Germline values: CDR1 GTSNPN, CDR2 SVGIG (reference sequence). V dropped 2 bases and J dropped 3 bases, with 25 bases sitting between them. The CDR3 is 18 amino acids. Full variable domain (rest looked up from reference TRBV30 and TRBJ1-2): SQTIHQWPATLVQPVGSPLSLECTVEGTSNPNLYWYRQAAGRGLQLLFYSVGIGQISSEVPQNLSASRPQDRQFILSSKKLLLSDSGFYLCAWSPSRGPWILHYGYTFGSGTRLTVV.

This sequence joins TRBV4-2 and TRBJ2-1, with D unclear. V was trimmed by 1 base and J by 8 bases, leaving 3 bases between them. This CDR3 has 11 amino acids. CDR1 and CDR2 from the germline V gene are LGHNA and YNFKEQ. The CDR3 here is CASSQADEQFF. The CDR3 DNA sequence: TGTGCCAGCAGCCAAGCGGATGAGCAGTTCTTC.

This chain connects TRBV11-2 to TRBJ2-1; TRBD1 matches 7 bases. CDR1 and CDR2 from the germline V gene are SGHAT and FQNNGV. V shed 6 bases, J shed 4 bases, and the junction held 9 bases outside the gene matches. The CDR3 covers 15 residues. The CDR3 DNA sequence: TGTGCCAGCAGTTTTACGGGACAGTCTTACAATGAGCAGTTCTTC. It translates to CASSFTGQSYNEQFF.

The gene calls are TRBV27 and TRBJ2-1; 7 positions match TRBD2. V was pared by 2 bases and J by 4 bases, with 20 bases of the junction left unmatched. CDR1 is MNHEY, CDR2 SMNVEV, per germline (reference sequence). The CDR3 covers 20 residues. The chain's CDR3 is CASSLRPGGAGREEYNEQFF. CDR3 nucleotide sequence: TGTGCCAGCAGTTTAAGGCCTGGGGGAGCGGGGAGAGAGGAGTACAATGAGCAGTTCTTC.

The chain links TRBV7-2 to TRBJ2-2, with TRBD2 identical over 11 bases. Unmatched junction bases numbered 4, after V lost 5 bases and J lost 5 bases. This CDR3 has 15 residues. The V gene's germline CDR1 is SGHTA and CDR2 FQGNSA. CDR3 coding DNA: TGTGCCAGCAGCACTAGCGGGAGATCGACCGGGGAGCTGTTTTTT. Translated: CASSTSGRSTGELFF.

This chain links TRBV18 with TRBJ2-1, with D tentatively TRBD1 (6 bases). Trimming left V 6 bases short and J 9 bases short, with 12 bases between. This CDR3 is built from 12 residues. Germline V CDR1 and CDR2: KGHSH, LQKENI. The CDR3 loop reads CASSPTGIEQFF. The DNA of the CDR3 is TGTGCCAGCTCGCCTACAGGGATTGAGCAGTTCTTC. The whole variable domain, filled in from reference TRBV18 and TRBJ2-1, reads NAGVMQNPRHLVRRRGQEARLRCSPMKGHSHVYWYRQLPEEGLKFMVYLQKENIIDESGMPKERFSAEFPKEGPSILRIQQVVRGDSAAYFCASSPTGIEQFFGPGTRLTVL.

The rearrangement uses TRBV6-1 and TRBJ2-7; 9 bases align to TRBD1. V shed 7 bases and J 2 bases; nucleotides not matched to a gene: 6. CDR1 and CDR2 (germline): MNHNS, SASEGT. The CDR3 has 14 amino acids. For the CDR3, the DNA is TGTGCCAGCACCAATCGGGACAGGGCCTACGAGCAGTACTTC. It yields the protein CASTNRDRAYEQYF.

In this sample, this clone turned up a few times. The chain recombines TRBV29-1 with TRBJ1-5, with D uncertain. V lost 1 base, J lost 6 bases, and 4 bases lay in between. This CDR3 region has 11 residues. Germline values: CDR1 SQVTM, CDR2 ANQGSEA. In DNA form, the CDR3 reads TGCAGCGTTGAAGGCGGTCAGCCCCAGCATTTT. It specifies CSVEGGQPQHF.

This chain connects TRBV18 to TRBJ2-1, with D perhaps given as TRBD1 or TRBD2 (6 bases each). Germline values: CDR1 KGHSH, CDR2 LQKENI. Trimming pared 3 bases from V and 0 bases from J, leaving 12 bases between. The CDR3 runs 16 residues. Here the CDR3 reads CASSPSWGASYNEQFF. For the CDR3, the DNA is TGTGCCAGCTCACCCTCATGGGGGGCCTCCTACAATGAGCAGTTCTTC.

This sequence joins TRBV30 and TRBJ2-3; weak D call: TRBD1 (5 bases). This CDR3 comprises 16 residues. CDR1 is GTSNPN, CDR2 SVGIG, per germline (reference sequence). V lost 1 base and J lost 2, with 16 bases in between. Here the CDR3 DNA reads TGTGCCTGGAGTGCGCTACAAAGGGGCCACACAGATACGCAGTATTTT. Residues: CAWSALQRGHTDTQYF.

In DNA form, the CDR3 reads TGCGCCAGCAGCTTGGGGCCACAAGGCTACACCTCCTACAATGAGCAGTTCTTC. It translates to CASSLGPQGYTSYNEQFF. The chain has TRBV5-1 and TRBJ2-7; D call uncertain. The end of the DNA aligns better with TRBJ2-1, so the J call may be wrong. Germline V CDR1 and CDR2: SGHRS, YFSETQ. CDR3 length: 18 residues.

The J gene is TRBJ2-5, the V gene TRBV6-5, with 11 bases that match TRBD2. The ends lost 6 bases at V and 7 bases at J; junction bases unmatched: 10. The CDR3 totals 15 residues. Germline V gene sequence: CDR1 MNHEY, CDR2 SVGAGI. The DNA for the CDR3 is TGTGCCAGCAGCCGCGGACTAGCGGGTGAAAGGACCCAGTACTTC. This codes for CASSRGLAGERTQYF.

The chain links TRBV27 to TRBJ2-7; TRBD2 matches 13 bases. Germline V CDR1 and CDR2: MNHEY, SMNVEV (reference sequence). The CDR3 totals 17 residues. The V segment lost 2 bases and the J segment 5 bases; nucleotides outside the gene matches: 9. The CDR3, as DNA: TGTGCCAGCAGTTTAACGACTAGCGGGAGGCGTGGGGACGAGCAGTACTTC. It specifies CASSLTTSGRRGDEQYF.

The CDR3: CASSPDRGNYGYTF. CDR3 DNA: TGTGCCAGCAGCCCGGACAGGGGTAACTATGGCTACACCTTC. The chain employs TRBV5-6 and TRBJ1-2; TRBD1 matches 9 bases. V gave up 4 bases and J gave up 1 base; unmatched junction bases: 2. This CDR3 spans 14 amino acids. Looked up from germline, CDR1 is SGHDT and CDR2 is YYEEEE.